The next 18 T cell receptor beta chains were all read from a single sample in a study of blood T cells in healthy people across ages. Primed by a sample-barcoded 5' primer and a J-beta primer mix, a second PCR proceeded for 7 to 11 cycles. A single record per CDR3 protein comes from TCRdb applying MiXCR to the 5' RACE reads. The sample lists 850,000 or so distinct CDR3 sequences; roughly 26% were seen once. Sequenced: blood. The receptors come from a woman aged 80 or older in good health.

The V gene is TRBV18, the J gene TRBJ2-1; TRBD2 aligns across 9 bases. From germline, CDR1 is KGHSH and CDR2 LQKENI. The CDR3 totals 15 residues. Losses at the gene ends were 3 bases for V and 7 bases for J; bases not matched to a gene: 7. The chain's CDR3 is CASSPALAGFNEQFF. The CDR3 bases are TGTGCCAGCTCACCGGCGCTAGCGGGGTTTAATGAGCAGTTCTTC.

This clonotype was counted many times. The chain couples TRBV4-3 to TRBJ2-5; D is perhaps TRBD1 (6 bases). The V end lost 0 bases, the J end lost 7 bases, and 18 bases lay between the germline ends. This CDR3 region has 16 residues. Germline CDR1 is LGHNA and CDR2 is YSLEER. CDR3 DNA: TGCGCCAGCAGCCAAGATCGGGGCCAGGGGCCATGGACCCAGTACTTC. Translating gives CASSQDRGQGPWTQYF.

This clonotype was recorded many times. The chain is built from TRBV7-9 and TRBJ2-3, with TRBD2 matching 8 bases. J lost 1 base, V lost 1 base, and 7 bases had no gene match. The CDR3 is 17 residues long. Germline V CDR1 and CDR2: SEHNR, FQNEAQ (reference sequence). In nucleotides, the CDR3 is TGTGCCAGCAGCTTAGTTGTGGTTAGCGGGGGCACAGATACGCAGTATTTT. It encodes CASSLVVVSGGTDTQYF.

This clonotype was seen many times. This chain links TRBV18 with TRBJ2-5; possible D gene TRBD1, 6 bases. The germline gives CDR1 KGHSH, CDR2 LQKENI. V lost 1 base, J lost 5 bases, and 11 bases lay in between. The CDR3 totals 14 residues. The CDR3 DNA reads TGTGCCAGCTCACCACGAACAGGGCTGGAGACCCAGTACTTC. This sequence encodes CASSPRTGLETQYF.

This clonotype was found many times. The chain carries TRBV9 and TRBJ2-3; D not certain. Germline CDR1 is SGDLS and CDR2 is YYNGEE. This CDR3 contains 15 residues. With 0 bases removed from V and 2 bases from J, the gap between germline ends came to 10 bases. Here the CDR3 DNA reads TGTGCCAGCAGCGTAGCTCCCGGGTCCACAGATACGCAGTATTTT. Translation: CASSVAPGSTDTQYF.

There are many counts of this clonotype. The gene calls are TRBV20-1 and TRBJ2-7; 11 bases map to TRBD1. Trimming took 4 bases from V and 4 from J; bases not matched to a gene: 6. The CDR3 loop spans 14 amino acids. Germline lookup yields CDR1 DFQATT and CDR2 SNEGSKA (reference sequence). CDR3 region: CSAKTGQGAYEQYF. Written as DNA, the CDR3 is TGCAGTGCTAAAACCGGACAGGGGGCATACGAGCAGTACTTC.

As to this clonotype: A junction end diverges from the germline sequence, so it may reflect a read error. The chain is built from TRBV20-1 and TRBJ2-5; either TRBD1 or TRBD2 may supply D (5 bases each). The DNA end is a closer match to TRBJ2-7, so the J assignment may be wrong. CDR1 is DFQATT, CDR2 SNEGSKA, per germline (reference sequence). The CDR3 loop spans 14 amino acids. CDR3 DNA: TGCAGTGCTAGAGCCGGGGCAGGGTCCTGCGAGCAGTACTTC. This sequence encodes CSARAGAGSCEQYF.

This clonotype was seen a handful of times. A much larger clone is a single base away; this may be a read error. This rearrangement joins TRBV7-2 to TRBJ2-5; maybe TRBD2 (5 bases). The CDR3 runs to 16 residues. Germline V gives CDR1 SGHTA, CDR2 FQGNSA. CDR3 coding DNA: TGTGCCAGCAACTTAGGGAGACCATGGACGCCCGAGACCCAGTACTTC. The encoded protein is CASNLGRPWTPETQYF.

This clonotype was seen at least ten times. This chain uses TRBV4-2 with TRBJ2-5; a possible D gene is TRBD2 (5 bases). Germline V gene data show CDR1 as LGHNA and CDR2 as YNFKEQ. The CDR3 covers 16 residues. Trimming left V 0 bases short and J 2 bases short, with 13 bases between. CDR3: CASSQDPSTRQETQYF. CDR3 bases: TGTGCCAGCAGCCAAGACCCCTCAACTAGACAAGAGACCCAGTACTTC.

This clonotype was observed many times. The V and J genes are TRBV6-2 or TRBV6-3 and TRBJ1-2; possible D gene TRBD1, 6 bases. V dropped 2 bases and J dropped 13 bases, with 11 bases sitting between them. The CDR3 runs 11 residues. Germline-derived CDR1 and CDR2 are MNHEY and SVGEGT. CDR3 loop: CASSYRQDCTF. In DNA form, the CDR3 reads TGTGCCAGCAGTTACAGACAGGATTGCACCTTC.

This clonotype was observed a handful of times. J is TRBJ2-5 and V is TRBV29-1; D gene ambiguous. Germline CDR1 SQVTM, CDR2 ANQGSEA. CDR3 length equals 14 residues. Deletions cut 2 bases from V and 7 bases from J, with 17 bases between. This CDR3 reads CSVELSQAKGTQYF. CDR3 DNA sequence: TGCAGCGTTGAATTATCCCAGGCAAAGGGGACCCAGTACTTC.

The CDR3 sequence: CSASQALAKNIQYF. The CDR3 nucleotides read TGCAGTGCTAGCCAGGCCTTAGCCAAAAACATTCAGTACTTC. V usage is TRBV20-1 and J usage is TRBJ2-4; D uncertain. V lost 3 bases and J lost 0, with 9 bases in between. The CDR3 extends over 14 amino acids. Germline lookup yields CDR1 DFQATT and CDR2 SNEGSKA (reference sequence).

This clonotype was seen a handful of times. The V call is TRBV25-1, the J call TRBJ1-4; TRBD1 is a possible D gene (5 bases). V was cut by 6 bases and J by 5 bases, with 13 bases left in between. The CDR3 runs to 14 residues. In germline, CDR1 is MGHDK, CDR2 SYGVNS. The CDR3 region has the DNA TGTGCCAGCAGGGCCGGGACCGAAAATGAAAAACTGTTTTTT. This encodes CASRAGTENEKLFF.

Turning to this clonotype: One end of the junction varies from germline; a read error may be responsible. V and J are TRBV5-6 and TRBJ2-5; D call uncertain. The better agreement between TRBJ2-4 and the DNA end casts doubt on the J call. The CDR3 has 15 amino acids. Looked up from germline, CDR1 is SGHDT and CDR2 is YYEEEE. The CDR3 DNA reads as TGTGCCAGCAGCCCCGGAGTTTCGGGCAAAACCATTCAGTACTTC. It encodes CASSPGVSGKTIQYF.

This clonotype occurred a few times. The rearrangement uses TRBV20-1 and TRBJ1-4; possible D gene TRBD1, 5 bases. CDR1 and CDR2 from the germline V gene are DFQATT and SNEGSKA (reference sequence). The CDR3 has 14 amino acids. The germline V and J ends were trimmed by 2 bases and 2 bases, with 9 bases remaining between them. The CDR3 loop is CSARRGGTNEKLFF. CDR3 DNA: TGCAGTGCTAGAAGGGGAGGGACTAATGAAAAACTGTTTTTT.

This clonotype was counted ten times or more. This chain joins TRBV29-1 and TRBJ2-3; TRBD1 matches 7 bases. The CDR3 sequence is 14 residues long. The V and J ends lost 7 bases and 1 base, in that order; junction bases with no gene match: 8. Germline CDR1 is SQVTM and CDR2 is ANQGSEA. The chain's CDR3 is CSADTGAGTDTQYF. The CDR3, as DNA: TGCAGCGCGGATACAGGGGCGGGCACAGATACGCAGTATTTT.

This clonotype was recorded a few times. The chain employs TRBV6-1 and TRBJ1-2; no definite D call. Between the trimmed V and J ends, which lost 2 bases and 1 base, there was a span of 11 bases. There are 15 residues in the CDR3. Germline CDR1 MNHNS, CDR2 SASEGT. The CDR3, as DNA: TGTGCCAGCAGTGAATTGGTCAGCTTTAACTATGGCTACACCTTC. Translating it yields CASSELVSFNYGYTF.

This chain joins TRBV6-5 and TRBJ2-7; 8 positions match TRBD1. Looked up from germline, CDR1 is MNHEY and CDR2 is SVGAGI. The CDR3 is 14 amino acids. After removal of 0 bases from V and 3 bases from J, the junction contained 1 base not matched to a gene. In DNA, the CDR3 is TGTGCCAGCAGTTACTCAGACAGGGGCTACGAGCAGTACTTC. It is translated as CASSYSDRGYEQYF.